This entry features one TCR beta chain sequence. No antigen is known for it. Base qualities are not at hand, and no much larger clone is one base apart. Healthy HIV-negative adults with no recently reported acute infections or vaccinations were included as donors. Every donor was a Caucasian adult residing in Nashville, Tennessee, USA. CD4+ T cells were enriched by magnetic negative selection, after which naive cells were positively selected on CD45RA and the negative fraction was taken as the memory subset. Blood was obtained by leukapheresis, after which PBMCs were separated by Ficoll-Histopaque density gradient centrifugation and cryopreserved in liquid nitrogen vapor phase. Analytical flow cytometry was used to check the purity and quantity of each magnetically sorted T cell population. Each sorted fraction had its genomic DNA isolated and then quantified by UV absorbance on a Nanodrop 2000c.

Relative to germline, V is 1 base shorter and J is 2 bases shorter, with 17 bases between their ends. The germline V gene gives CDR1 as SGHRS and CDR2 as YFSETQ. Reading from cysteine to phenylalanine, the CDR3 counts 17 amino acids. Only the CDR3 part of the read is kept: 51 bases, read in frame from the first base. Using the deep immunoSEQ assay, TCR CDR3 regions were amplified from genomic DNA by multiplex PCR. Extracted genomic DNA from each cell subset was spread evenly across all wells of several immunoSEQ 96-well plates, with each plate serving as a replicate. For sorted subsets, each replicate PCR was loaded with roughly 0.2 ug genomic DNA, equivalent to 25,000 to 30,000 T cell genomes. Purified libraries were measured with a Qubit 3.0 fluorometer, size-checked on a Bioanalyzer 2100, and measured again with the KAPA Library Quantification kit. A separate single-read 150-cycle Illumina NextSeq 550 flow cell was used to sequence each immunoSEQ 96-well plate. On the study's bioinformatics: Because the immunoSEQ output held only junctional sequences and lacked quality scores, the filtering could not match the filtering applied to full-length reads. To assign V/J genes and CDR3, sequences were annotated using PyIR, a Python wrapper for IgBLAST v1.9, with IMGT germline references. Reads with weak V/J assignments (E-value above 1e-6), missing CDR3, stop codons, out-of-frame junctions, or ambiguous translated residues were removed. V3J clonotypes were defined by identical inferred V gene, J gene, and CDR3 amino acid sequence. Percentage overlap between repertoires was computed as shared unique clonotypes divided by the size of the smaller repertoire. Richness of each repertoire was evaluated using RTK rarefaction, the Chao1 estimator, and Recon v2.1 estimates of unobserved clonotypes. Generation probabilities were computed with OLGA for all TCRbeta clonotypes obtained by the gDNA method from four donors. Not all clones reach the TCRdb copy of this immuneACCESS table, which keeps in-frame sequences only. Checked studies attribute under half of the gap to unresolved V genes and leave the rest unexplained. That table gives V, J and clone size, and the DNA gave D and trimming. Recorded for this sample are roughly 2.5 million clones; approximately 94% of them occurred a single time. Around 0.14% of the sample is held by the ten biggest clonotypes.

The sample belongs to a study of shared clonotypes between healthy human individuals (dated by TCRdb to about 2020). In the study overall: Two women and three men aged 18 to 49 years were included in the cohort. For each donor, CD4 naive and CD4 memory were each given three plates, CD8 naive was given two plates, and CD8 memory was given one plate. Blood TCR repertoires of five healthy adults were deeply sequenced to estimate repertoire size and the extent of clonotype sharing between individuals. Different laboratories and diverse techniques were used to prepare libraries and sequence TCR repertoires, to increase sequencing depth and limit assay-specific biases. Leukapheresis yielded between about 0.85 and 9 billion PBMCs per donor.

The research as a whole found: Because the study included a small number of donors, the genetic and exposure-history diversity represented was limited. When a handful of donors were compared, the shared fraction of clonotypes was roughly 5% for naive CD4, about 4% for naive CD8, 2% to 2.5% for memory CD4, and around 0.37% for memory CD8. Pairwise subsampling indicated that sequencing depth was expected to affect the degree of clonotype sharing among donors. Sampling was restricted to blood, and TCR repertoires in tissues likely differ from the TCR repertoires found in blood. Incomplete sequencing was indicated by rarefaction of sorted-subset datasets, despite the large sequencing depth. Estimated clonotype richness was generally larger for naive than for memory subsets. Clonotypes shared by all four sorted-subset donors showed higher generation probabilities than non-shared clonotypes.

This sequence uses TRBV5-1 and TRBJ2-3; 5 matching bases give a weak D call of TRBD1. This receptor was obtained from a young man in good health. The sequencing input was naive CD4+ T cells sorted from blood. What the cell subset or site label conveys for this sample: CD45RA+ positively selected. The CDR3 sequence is CASSLQTTARSTDTQYF. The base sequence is TGCGCCAGCAGCTTGCAGACGACAGCCCGCTCCACAGATACGCAGTATTTT.